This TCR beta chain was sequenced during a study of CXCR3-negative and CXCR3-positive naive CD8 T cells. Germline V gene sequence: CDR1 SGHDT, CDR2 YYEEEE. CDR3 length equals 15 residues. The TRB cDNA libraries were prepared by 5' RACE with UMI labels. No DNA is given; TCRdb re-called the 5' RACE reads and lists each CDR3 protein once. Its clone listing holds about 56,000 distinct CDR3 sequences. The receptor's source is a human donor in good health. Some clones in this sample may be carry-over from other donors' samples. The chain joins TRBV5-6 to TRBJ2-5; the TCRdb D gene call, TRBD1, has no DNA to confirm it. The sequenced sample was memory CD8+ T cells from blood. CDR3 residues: CASSLVRALQETQYF.